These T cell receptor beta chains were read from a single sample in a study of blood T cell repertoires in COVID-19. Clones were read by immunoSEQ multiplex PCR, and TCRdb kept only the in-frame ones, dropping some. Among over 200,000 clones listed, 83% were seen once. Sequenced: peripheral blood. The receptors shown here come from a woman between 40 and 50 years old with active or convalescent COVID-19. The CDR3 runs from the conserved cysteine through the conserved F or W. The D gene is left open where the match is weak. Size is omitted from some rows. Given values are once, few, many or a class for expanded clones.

DNA: TGTGCCAGCAGCGTAGAGGGGAATGAGCAGTTCTTC
CDR3: CASSVEGNEQFF
D: .
size: .
J: TRBJ2-1
V: TRBV9

DNA: TGCGCCAGCAGCCAAGTGGTCAGGGAAAAACTGTTTTTT
CDR3: CASSQVVREKLFF
D: .
size: .
J: TRBJ1-4
V: TRBV4-1

DNA: TGTGCCACCCTACTGGACAGGGGAGGGGACACTGAAGCTTTCTTT
CDR3: CATLLDRGGDTEAFF
D: TRBD1
size: .
J: TRBJ1-1
V: TRBV10-3

DNA: TGTGCCAGCTTTGAGAGCTCCTACAATGAGCAGTTCTTC
CDR3: CASFESSYNEQFF
D: .
size: once
J: TRBJ2-1
V: TRBV7-9

DNA: TGTGCCAGTACCAGCGGGGGGCCTCAAGAGACCCAGTACTTC
CDR3: CASTSGGPQETQYF
D: TRBD2
size: .
J: TRBJ2-5
V: TRBV19

DNA: TGCAGCGTTCCCGACAGGTACAATGAGCAGTTCTTC
CDR3: CSVPDRYNEQFF
D: .
size: .
J: TRBJ2-1
V: TRBV29-1

DNA: TGTGCCAGCTCACCACGCTCTAGCGGGGGGCTCCAAGAGACCCAGTACTTC
CDR3: CASSPRSSGGLQETQYF
D: TRBD2
size: .
J: TRBJ2-5
V: TRBV18

DNA: TGTGCCTGGAGTCCTCCTTGGGGGCTGGGGGTCACGGACACTGAAGCTTTCTTT
CDR3: CAWSPPWGLGVTDTEAFF
D: .
size: .
J: TRBJ1-1
V: TRBV30

DNA: TGTGCCAGCAGCCTCTCACCCGGGATGGCTGATGGCTACACCTTC
CDR3: CASSLSPGMADGYTF
D: .
size: .
J: TRBJ1-2
V: TRBV9

DNA: TGTGCCAGCAGTTGGGCTAGCGGGGGGGCCTACGAGCAGTACTTC
CDR3: CASSWASGGAYEQYF
D: TRBD2
size: .
J: TRBJ2-7
V: TRBV2

DNA: TGTGCCACCAGTGATTTGAACAGCCACTATGGCTACACCTTC
CDR3: CATSDLNSHYGYTF
D: .
size: once
J: TRBJ1-2
V: TRBV24-1

DNA: TGCGCCAGCAGTGAACTACTCCAAGAGACCCAGTACTTC
CDR3: CASSELLQETQYF
D: .
size: .
J: TRBJ2-5
V: TRBV10-1

DNA: TGTGCCAGCAGCGTCCTGGGTGCTACTAGCGGGGGACGAGAGACCCAGTACTTC
CDR3: CASSVLGATSGGRETQYF
D: TRBD2
size: .
J: TRBJ2-5
V: TRBV7-8

DNA: TGTGCCTGGAGTGTGGGGGCCCCCGGGAACTACAATGAGCAGTTCTTC
CDR3: CAWSVGAPGNYNEQFF
D: .
size: .
J: TRBJ2-1
V: TRBV30